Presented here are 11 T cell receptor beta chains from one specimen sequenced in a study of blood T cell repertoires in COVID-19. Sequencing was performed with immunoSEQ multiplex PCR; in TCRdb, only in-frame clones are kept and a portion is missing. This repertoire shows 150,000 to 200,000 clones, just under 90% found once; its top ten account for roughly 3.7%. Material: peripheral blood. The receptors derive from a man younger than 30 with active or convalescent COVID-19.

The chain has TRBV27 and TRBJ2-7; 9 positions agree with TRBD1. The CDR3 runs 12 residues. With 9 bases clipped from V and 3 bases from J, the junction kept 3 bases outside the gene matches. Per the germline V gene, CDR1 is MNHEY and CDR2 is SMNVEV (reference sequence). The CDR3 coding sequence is TGTGCCAGTTGGGACAGGGACTACGAGCAGTACTTC. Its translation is CASWDRDYEQYF.

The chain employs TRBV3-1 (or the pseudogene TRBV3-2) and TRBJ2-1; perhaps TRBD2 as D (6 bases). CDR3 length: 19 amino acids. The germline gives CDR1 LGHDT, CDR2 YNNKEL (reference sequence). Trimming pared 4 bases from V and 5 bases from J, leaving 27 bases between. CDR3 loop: CASSPIGLSETVRHNEQFF. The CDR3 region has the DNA TGTGCCAGCAGCCCCATAGGACTATCAGAAACCGTCAGGCACAATGAGCAGTTCTTC.

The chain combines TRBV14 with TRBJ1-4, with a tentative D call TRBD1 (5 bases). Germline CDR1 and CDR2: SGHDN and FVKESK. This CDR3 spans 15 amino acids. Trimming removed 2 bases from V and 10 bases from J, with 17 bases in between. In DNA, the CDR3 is TGTGCCAGCAGCCAAATCCGGCAGGGCATAGGAAAACTGTTTTTT. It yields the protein CASSQIRQGIGKLFF.

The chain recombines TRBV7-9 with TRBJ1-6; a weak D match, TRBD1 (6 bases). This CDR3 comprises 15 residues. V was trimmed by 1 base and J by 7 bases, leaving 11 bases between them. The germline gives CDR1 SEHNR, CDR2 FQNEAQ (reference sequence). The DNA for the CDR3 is TGTGCCAGCAGCTTAGAGGACAGAATGAATTCACCCCTCCACTTT. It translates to CASSLEDRMNSPLHF.

CDR3 DNA sequence: TGTGCCTGTACACCCGGCTGGGACAGGTTCAGCCCAACTAAACATAGCAATCAGCCCCAGCATTTT. Translation gives CACTPGWDRFSPTKHSNQPQHF. The chain combines TRBV30 with TRBJ1-5; TRBD1 aligns across 8 bases. The CDR3 totals 22 residues. The germline V gene has CDR1 GTSNPN and CDR2 SVGIG (reference sequence). The V and J ends lost 6 bases and 0 bases, in that order; junction bases with no gene match: 28.

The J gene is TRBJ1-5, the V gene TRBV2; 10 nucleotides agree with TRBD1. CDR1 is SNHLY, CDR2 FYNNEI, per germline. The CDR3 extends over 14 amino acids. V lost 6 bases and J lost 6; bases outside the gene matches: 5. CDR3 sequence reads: CASSPRDRGQPQHF. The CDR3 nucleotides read TGTGCCAGCAGCCCCCGGGACAGGGGTCAGCCCCAGCATTTT.

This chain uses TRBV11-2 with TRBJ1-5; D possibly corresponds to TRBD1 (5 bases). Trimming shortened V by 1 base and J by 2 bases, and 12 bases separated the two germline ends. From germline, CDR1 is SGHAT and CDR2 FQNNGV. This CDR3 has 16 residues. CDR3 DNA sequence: TGTGCCAGCAGCTTAGGGTCAGGGAAGGGCAATCAGCCCCAGCATTTT. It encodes CASSLGSGKGNQPQHF.

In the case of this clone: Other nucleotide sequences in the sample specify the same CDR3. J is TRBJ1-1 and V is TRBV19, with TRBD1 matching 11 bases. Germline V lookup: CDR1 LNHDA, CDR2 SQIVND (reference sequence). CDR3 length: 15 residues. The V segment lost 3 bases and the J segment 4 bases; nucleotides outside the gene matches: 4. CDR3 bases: TGTGCCAGTAGTATCACCGGGACAGGGGGCACTGAAGCTTTCTTT. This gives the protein CASSITGTGGTEAFF.

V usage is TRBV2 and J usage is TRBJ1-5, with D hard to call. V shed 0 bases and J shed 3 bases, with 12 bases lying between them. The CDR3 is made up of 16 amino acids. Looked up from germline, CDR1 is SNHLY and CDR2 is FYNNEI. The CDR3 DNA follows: TGTGCCAGCAGTGAAGCGCGGGGTATGGACAATCAGCCCCAGCATTTT. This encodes CASSEARGMDNQPQHF. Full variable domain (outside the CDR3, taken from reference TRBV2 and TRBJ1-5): EPEVTQTPSHQVTQMGQEVILRCVPISNHLYFYWYRQILGQKVEFLVSFYNNEISEKSEIFDDQFSVERPDGSNFTLKIRSTKLEDSAMYFCASSEARGMDNQPQHFGDGTRLSIL.

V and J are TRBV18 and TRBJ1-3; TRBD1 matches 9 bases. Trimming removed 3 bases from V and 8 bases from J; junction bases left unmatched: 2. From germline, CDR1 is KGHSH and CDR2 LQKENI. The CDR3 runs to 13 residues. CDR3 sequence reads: CASSPGQGYTIYF. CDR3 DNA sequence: TGTGCCAGCTCACCGGGACAGGGATACACCATATATTTT. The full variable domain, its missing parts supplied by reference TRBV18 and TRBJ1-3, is NAGVMQNPRHLVRRRGQEARLRCSPMKGHSHVYWYRQLPEEGLKFMVYLQKENIIDESGMPKERFSAEFPKEGPSILRIQQVVRGDSAAYFCASSPGQGYTIYFGEGSWLTVV.

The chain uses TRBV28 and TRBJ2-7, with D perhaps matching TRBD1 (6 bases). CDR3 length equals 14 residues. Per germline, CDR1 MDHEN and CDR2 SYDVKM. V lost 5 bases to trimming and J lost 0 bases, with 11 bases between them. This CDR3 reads CASSLTGFSYEQYF. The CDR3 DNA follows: TGTGCCAGCAGTCTGACAGGTTTCTCCTACGAGCAGTACTTC.